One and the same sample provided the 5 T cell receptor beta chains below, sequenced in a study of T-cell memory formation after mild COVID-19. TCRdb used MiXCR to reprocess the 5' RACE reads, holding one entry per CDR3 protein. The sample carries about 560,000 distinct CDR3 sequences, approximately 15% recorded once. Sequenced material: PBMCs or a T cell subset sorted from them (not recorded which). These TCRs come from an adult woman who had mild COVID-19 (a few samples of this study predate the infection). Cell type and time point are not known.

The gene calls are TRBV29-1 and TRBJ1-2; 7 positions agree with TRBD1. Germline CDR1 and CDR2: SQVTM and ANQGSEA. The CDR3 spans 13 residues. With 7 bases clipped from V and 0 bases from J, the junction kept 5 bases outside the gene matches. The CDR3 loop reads CSADRFSNYGYTF. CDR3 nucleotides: TGCAGCGCGGACAGGTTTTCTAACTATGGCTACACCTTC.

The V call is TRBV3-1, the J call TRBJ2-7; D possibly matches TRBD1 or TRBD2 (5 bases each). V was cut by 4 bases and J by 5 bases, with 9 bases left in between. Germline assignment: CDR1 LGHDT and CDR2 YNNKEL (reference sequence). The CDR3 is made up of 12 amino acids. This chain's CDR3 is CASSPRGHEQYF. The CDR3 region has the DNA TGTGCCAGCAGCCCCCGGGGCCACGAGCAGTACTTC.

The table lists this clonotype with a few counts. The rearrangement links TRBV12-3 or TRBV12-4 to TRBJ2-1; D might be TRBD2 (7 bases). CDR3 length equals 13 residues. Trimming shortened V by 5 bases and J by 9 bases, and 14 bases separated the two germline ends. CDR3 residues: CASSPGLGGEQFF. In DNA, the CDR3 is TGTGCCAGCAGTCCAGGACTAGGGGGTGAGCAGTTCTTC.

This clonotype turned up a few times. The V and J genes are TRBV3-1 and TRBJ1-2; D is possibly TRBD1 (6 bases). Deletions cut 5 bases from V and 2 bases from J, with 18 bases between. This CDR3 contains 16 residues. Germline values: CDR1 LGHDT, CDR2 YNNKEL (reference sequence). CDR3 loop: CASSAQGRGANYGYTF. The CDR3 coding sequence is TGTGCCAGCAGCGCGCAAGGTCGGGGGGCAAACTATGGCTACACCTTC.

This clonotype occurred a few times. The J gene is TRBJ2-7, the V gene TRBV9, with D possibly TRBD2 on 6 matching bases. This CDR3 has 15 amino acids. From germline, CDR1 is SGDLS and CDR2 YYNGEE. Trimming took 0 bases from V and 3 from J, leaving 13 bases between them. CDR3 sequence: CASSVGAGLGYEQYF. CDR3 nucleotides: TGTGCCAGCAGCGTAGGGGCGGGACTCGGCTACGAGCAGTACTTC. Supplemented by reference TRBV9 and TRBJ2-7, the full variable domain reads DSGVTQTPKHLITATGQRVTLRCSPRSGDLSVYWYQQSLDQGLQFLIQYYNGEERAKGNILERFSAQQFPDLHSELNLSSLELGDSALYFCASSVGAGLGYEQYFGPGTRLTVT.